The present T cell receptor (beta chain) was sequenced within a study of cytomegalovirus exposure and HLA in healthy donors. The PCR had 60 Vbeta and 13 Jbeta primers. Repertoires were generated with immunoSEQ multiplex PCR, while TCRdb's copy carries only in-frame clones and drops some. The table has roughly 170,000 clones, approximately 81% seen once. Germline V gene sequence: CDR1 MNHNS, CDR2 SASEGT. This CDR3 is 13 amino acids long. The ends lost 6 bases at V and 6 bases at J; junction bases unmatched: 4. The sequenced sample consisted of PBMCs. This chain links TRBV6-1 with TRBJ1-5, with 8 bases matching TRBD1. This receptor was taken from a male donor in good health and CMV-seronegative. The chain's CDR3 is CASSQGAFQPQHF. The DNA for the CDR3 is TGTGCCAGCAGCCAGGGGGCCTTTCAGCCCCAGCATTTT.